This T cell receptor beta chain was documented in a study of T cell repertoires in cytomegalovirus infection. In the study overall: Newly reported HLA-C-restricted and thoroughly characterized HLA-B-restricted CMV epitopes were employed. Study results and caveats: Ex vivo, HLA-C-restricted CMV-specific TCR beta clonotypes prevailed over the rest of the response.

TCRdb re-called the reads with MiXCR, one entry per CDR3 protein. The table lists about 900,000 distinct CDR3 sequences, 25% to 40% of them singletons. The germline gives CDR1 LNHNV, CDR2 YYDKDF (reference sequence). V shed 8 bases and J shed 10 bases, with 24 bases lying between them. The CDR3 consists of 15 residues. As for this clonotype: Its target is not known.

The material sequenced was cultured CD8+ T cells from PBMCs, taken from culture after CMV antigen stimulation. This clonotype was sampled from a human donor in good health (CMV status not recorded). Some clones in this sample may be carry-over from other donors' samples. The rearrangement links TRBV15 to TRBJ2-1, with D possibly TRBD2 on 6 matching bases. The DNA for the CDR3 is TGTGCCACCCGCTTACGGGGGAGCCGGGCGGGCGAGCAGTTCTTC. It codes for CATRLRGSRAGEQFF.